The T cell receptor (beta chain) under discussion was sequenced for a study of shared clonotypes between healthy human individuals. Study background: Used for every donor were three CD4 naive, three CD4 memory, two CD8 naive and one CD8 memory plate.

Comment on this clone: Its matching antigen is unknown.

Study-wide findings and caveats: Memory subsets generally showed smaller estimated richness than naive subsets did. A reduction in generation probabilities was seen for non-shared clonotypes relative to those shared by all four donors.

Assay: immunoSEQ multiplex PCR; the TCRdb copy retains only in-frame clones and omits some. The sample includes roughly 500,000 clones, roughly 95% of them seen just once. The TCR comes from a woman in her 30s in good health. The sequenced sample consisted of naive CD4+ T cells sorted from blood. Subset described: CD45RA+ positively selected.

Here the CDR3 DNA reads TGTGCCAGCAACCCGCTCCGGGGGAGGGGTTACAATGAGCAGTTCTTC. It encodes CASNPLRGRGYNEQFF. V is TRBV11-2 and J is TRBJ2-1, with 7 bases matching TRBD2. V was pared by 7 bases and J by 4 bases, with 13 bases of the junction left unmatched. The length of the CDR3 is 16 residues. Germline loops: CDR1 SGHAT, CDR2 FQNNGV.